This T cell receptor (beta chain) was observed in a study of blood T cells in healthy people across ages. A few counts support this clonotype. Primed by a sample-barcoded 5' primer and a J-beta primer mix, a second PCR proceeded for roughly 7 to 11 cycles. Tags on each cDNA molecule came from a template-switch adaptor with 12 random nucleotides. Via MiXCR, TCRdb re-called the 5' RACE reads, giving one row per CDR3 protein. There are around 780,000 distinct CDR3 sequences in the sample; about 61% occur only once, and roughly 25% lies in the top ten. The clonotype was recovered from a man in his forties or fifties in good health. The sample was blood.

CDR3 protein: CATSDTSWDTQYF. CDR3 nucleotide sequence: TGTGCCACCAGTGATACAAGCTGGGATACGCAGTATTTT. This chain uses TRBV24-1 with TRBJ2-3, with D uncertain. The germline gives CDR1 KGHDR, CDR2 SFDVKD. Trimming left V 3 bases short and J 6 bases short, with 9 bases between. The CDR3 sequence is 13 residues long.